This TCR beta chain originates from a study of blood T cell repertoires in COVID-19. Clones were sequenced by immunoSEQ multiplex PCR, and TCRdb holds only the in-frame ones, with some missing. The table lists 160,000 or so clones, 79% of them singletons. Trimming removed 5 bases from V and 2 bases from J; junction bases left unmatched: 5. The germline V gene has CDR1 SGHAT and CDR2 FQDESV (reference sequence). The CDR3 loop spans 14 amino acids. Notes on this clone: The same CDR3 is also encoded by other DNA sequences in this sample.

The clonotype comes from a woman aged 55-70 years with COVID-19, enrolled during active disease. The sequencing input was peripheral blood. The V gene is TRBV11-1, the J gene TRBJ1-1, with 7 bases fitting TRBD1. This CDR3 reads CASSRDRANTEAFF. The CDR3 nucleotides are TGTGCCAGCAGCCGCGACAGGGCTAACACTGAAGCTTTCTTT.